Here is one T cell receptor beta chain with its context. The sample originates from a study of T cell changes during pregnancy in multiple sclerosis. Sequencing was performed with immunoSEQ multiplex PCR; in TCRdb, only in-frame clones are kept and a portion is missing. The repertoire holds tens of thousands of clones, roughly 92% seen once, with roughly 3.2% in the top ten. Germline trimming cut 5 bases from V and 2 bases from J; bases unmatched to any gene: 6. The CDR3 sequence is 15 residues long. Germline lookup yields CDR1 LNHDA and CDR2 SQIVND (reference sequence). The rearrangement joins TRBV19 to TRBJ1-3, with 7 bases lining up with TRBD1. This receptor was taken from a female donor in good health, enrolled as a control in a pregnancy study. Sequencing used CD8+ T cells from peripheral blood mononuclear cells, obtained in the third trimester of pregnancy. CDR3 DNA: TGTGCCAGTAGTCCCGGAGGGGGCCCTGGAAACACCATATATTTT. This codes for CASSPGGGPGNTIYF.